The T cell receptor (beta chain) described here comes from a study of beta chain features in type 1 diabetes. General study points: Patients' naive, central memory and Treg TCRB repertoires seemed closer to one another than those of healthy donors. Among patients with Type 1 diabetes, TCRB CDR3s were moderately but significantly shorter in every one of the four CD4+ subsets. More deletions and fewer insertions at VDJ junctions were seen in type 1 diabetes patients.

The sequenced template was cDNA made from the entire isolated RNA. Regulatory, naive and central memory T cell samples averaged approximately 3.8 million reads. Method: immunoSEQ multiplex PCR; TCRdb's copy keeps in-frame clones and lacks some. Among more than 550,000 clones listed, more than 12% were seen once. The CDR3 totals 14 residues. Germline V gene data show CDR1 as LNHDA and CDR2 as SQIVND (reference sequence). V dropped 3 bases and J dropped 6 bases, with 14 bases sitting between them. By way of CD45RO/CCR7/CD25/CD127/CD95/CD27, the CD4+ regulatory, stem cell-like memory, central memory and naive cells were sorted. This clone was seen a few times. Its matching antigen is unknown.

V and J are TRBV19 and TRBJ1-2, with D tentatively TRBD1 (5 bases). This clonotype was sampled from a man aged 18 to 29 with type 1 diabetes. Material: naive CD4+ T cells from blood. The CDR3 nucleotides are TGTGCCAGTAGTATTCGGCAGGGCGACCATGGCTACACCTTC. Its translation: CASSIRQGDHGYTF.